The rows below give T cell receptor beta chains drawn from one sample of a study of T cells in Graves' hyperthyroidism and ophthalmopathy. TCRdb itself ran the multiplex PCR reads through MiXCR, one entry per CDR3 protein. The sample lists about 640,000 distinct CDR3 sequences; just under 45% were seen once. Sequenced material: peripheral blood or thyroid tissue (not recorded which). The receptors here all came from an adult man with Graves' disease, either hyperthyroidism or ophthalmopathy (not recorded which). Each CDR3 is given with its conserved first and last residue. The D gene is left open where the match is weak. A clone size is listed for some rows: how often the clone was seen (once, few, many), or a class if it is expanded.

clone_size d_call j_call v_call cdr3_aa cdr3_nt
NA NA TRBJ1-5 TRBV7-6 CASSLRGVVNNQPQHF TGTGCCAGCAGCTTACGAGGGGTTGTTAACAATCAGCCCCAGCATTTT
NA NA TRBJ2-5 TRBV20-1 CSAVWTAGEETQYF TGCAGTGCCGTGTGGACAGCGGGTGAAGAGACCCAGTACTTC
NA TRBD1 TRBJ2-1 TRBV24-1 CATSEQGAGRHEQFF TGTGCCACCAGTGAGCAGGGGGCAGGACGGCATGAGCAGTTCTTC
NA NA TRBJ1-1 TRBV20-1 CSARRGEVGEAFF TGCAGTGCCCGTCGGGGGGAAGTTGGTGAAGCTTTCTTT
few TRBD2 TRBJ2-5 TRBV7-8 CASSLAGLAGGRETQYF TGTGCCAGCAGCTTAGCGGGACTAGCGGGGGGGCGCGAGACCCAGTACTTC
few NA TRBJ1-5 TRBV6-4 CASRGRGSQPQHF TGTGCCAGCAGGGGGCGCGGGTCACAGCCCCAGCATTTT
NA NA TRBJ2-5 TRBV13 CASSPPVPRKTQYF TGTGCCAGCAGCCCGCCAGTCCCAAGAAAGACCCAGTACTTC
NA TRBD1 TRBJ1-4 TRBV2 CASSAPGQGREKLFF TGTGCCAGCAGTGCACCGGGACAGGGTCGCGAAAAACTGTTTTTT
NA NA TRBJ2-7 TRBV6-6 CASRQVWNSYEQYF TGTGCCAGCAGACAGGTTTGGAACTCCTACGAGCAGTACTTC
NA TRBD2 TRBJ2-7 TRBV12-3/TRBV12-4 CASSYGPSGRARYEQYF TGTGCCAGCAGTTACGGACCCAGCGGGAGGGCCCGCTACGAGCAGTACTTC
few TRBD1 TRBJ1-5 TRBV20-1 CSARAQGEGNQPQHF TGCAGTGCGCGCGCCCAGGGGGAAGGCAATCAGCCCCAGCATTTT
NA TRBD2 TRBJ2-3 TRBV7-2 CASSRDYHSTDTQYF TGTGCCAGCAGCCGGGACTACCACAGCACAGATACGCAGTATTTT
NA TRBD1 TRBJ2-7 TRBV2 CASSETGTGNYEQYF TGTGCCAGCAGTGAAACCGGGACAGGGAACTACGAGCAGTACTTC
NA NA TRBJ1-1 TRBV12-5 CASGQPTTLEGTEAFF TGTGCTAGTGGCCAACCTACGACCTTGGAAGGAACTGAAGCTTTCTTT
NA TRBD1 TRBJ2-2 TRBV7-9 CASSQDRAGELFF TGTGCCAGCAGCCAAGACAGGGCCGGGGAGCTGTTTTTT
NA TRBD1 TRBJ1-1 TRBV29-1 CSLEDRLMNTEAFF TGCAGCTTAGAGGACAGGTTGATGAACACTGAAGCTTTCTTT
NA TRBD1 TRBJ2-7 TRBV20-1 CSARDQGTGGYEQYF TGCAGTGCTAGAGATCAAGGGACAGGGGGCTACGAGCAGTACTTC